Following are 31 T cell receptor beta chains from one sample sequenced in a study of blood T cell repertoires in COVID-19. Assay: immunoSEQ multiplex PCR; the TCRdb copy retains only in-frame clones and omits some. Here the sample spans some 360,000 clones, roughly 89% being singletons. Sequencing input: peripheral blood. All receptors derive from a woman aged 60-75 years with COVID-19, enrolled during active disease.

V is TRBV27 and J is TRBJ1-5, with a possible D match to TRBD1 (6 bases). The CDR3 totals 14 residues. The ends were cut back, 6 bases at V and 3 bases at J, with 12 bases in the middle. Germline CDR1 and CDR2: MNHEY and SMNVEV (reference sequence). CDR3 amino acids: CASSIRGANQPQHF. The CDR3 DNA reads TGTGCCAGCAGCATCCGGGGGGCCAATCAGCCCCAGCATTTT.

The rearrangement uses TRBV5-1 and TRBJ1-2, with D possibly TRBD1 on 6 matching bases. Germline V gene data show CDR1 as SGHRS and CDR2 as YFSETQ. Trimming pared 4 bases from V and 8 bases from J, leaving 21 bases between. The CDR3 covers 15 residues. CDR3 in amino acids: CASSVSTGSLRGYTF. DNA for the CDR3: TGCGCCAGCAGCGTTTCGACAGGCAGCTTACGGGGCTACACCTTC.

The genes are TRBV6-5 and TRBJ1-1, with 9 bases matching TRBD1. The CDR3 is 15 amino acids. The ends lost 6 bases at V and 3 bases at J; junction bases unmatched: 8. Germline CDR1 is MNHEY and CDR2 is SVGAGI. The CDR3 DNA follows: TGTGCCAGCAGGGCACGACAGGGGGGGGACACTGAAGCTTTCTTT. Its protein is CASRARQGGDTEAFF.

This chain uses TRBV4-1 with TRBJ1-2; 11 positions agree with TRBD1. J was trimmed by 4 bases and V by 4 bases; bases with no gene match: 8. Germline V CDR1 and CDR2: MGHRA, YSYEKL. The CDR3 totals 16 residues. DNA of the CDR3: TGCGCCAGCAGCCGAGACAGGACAGGGGGCGCCTATGGCTACACCTTC. Its protein product is CASSRDRTGGAYGYTF.

CDR3: CASSLSYGYTF. CDR3 DNA: TGTGCCAGCAGTTTATCATATGGCTACACCTTC. This chain connects TRBV12-3 or TRBV12-4 to TRBJ1-2, with no clear D. Trimming removed 2 bases at V and 5 bases at J, with 3 bases between. The CDR3 consists of 11 residues.

This chain links TRBV19 with TRBJ2-2, with 9 positions matching TRBD1. Germline V gene sequence: CDR1 LNHDA, CDR2 SQIVND (reference sequence). V lost 1 base, J lost 6 bases, and 6 bases stayed unmatched. This CDR3 comprises 16 residues. The CDR3 bases are TGTGCCAGTAGTATAGTAAGGGGACAGGGCGCCGGGGAGCTGTTTTTT. Translating gives CASSIVRGQGAGELFF.

The V and J genes are TRBV5-4 and TRBJ2-1; tentatively, D is TRBD1 (5 bases). Germline V gives CDR1 SGHNT, CDR2 YYREEE (reference sequence). V was cut by 4 bases and J by 3 bases, with 14 bases left in between. This CDR3 is built from 15 residues. The CDR3 here is CASSRDSGVYNEQFF. The CDR3, as DNA: TGTGCCAGCAGCCGAGACAGTGGCGTCTACAATGAGCAGTTCTTC.

The chain uses TRBV5-1 and TRBJ1-2, with a tentative D call TRBD1 (6 bases). The germline V gene encodes CDR1 SGHRS and CDR2 YFSETQ. V was trimmed by 0 bases and J by 5 bases, leaving 14 bases between them. The CDR3 spans 15 residues. The CDR3 reads CASSLEPGVKYGYTF. DNA for the CDR3: TGCGCCAGCAGCTTGGAACCAGGGGTAAAATATGGCTACACCTTC.

V usage is TRBV18 and J usage is TRBJ2-2; D is possibly TRBD1 (5 bases). V gave up 0 bases and J gave up 4 bases, with 9 bases separating them. Germline V gives CDR1 KGHSH, CDR2 LQKENI. This CDR3 contains 15 residues. As DNA, the CDR3 is TGTGCCAGCTCACCACCCGAGGACACCACCGGGGAGCTGTTTTTT. It yields the protein CASSPPEDTTGELFF.

This CDR3 is CASSLLGQPQHF. The DNA for the CDR3 is TGTGCCAGCAGTTTACTAGGTCAGCCCCAGCATTTT. This chain joins TRBV12-3 or TRBV12-4 and TRBJ1-5; D is unclear. The CDR3 extends over 12 amino acids. Trimming took 2 bases from V and 6 from J, leaving 5 bases between them.

CDR3 DNA: TGTGCCATCAGTGACAGGGGCTACGAGCAGTACTTC. It specifies CAISDRGYEQYF. The chain uses TRBV10-3 and TRBJ2-7; D is possibly TRBD1 (6 bases). CDR3 length equals 12 residues. Between the trimmed V and J ends, which lost 3 bases and 3 bases, there was a span of 6 bases. Germline V gene data show CDR1 as ENHRY and CDR2 as SYGVKD.

The chain links TRBV15 to TRBJ2-5, with D unclear. The V end was cut by 1 base, the J end by 5 bases, with 5 bases between. CDR3 size: 12 residues. Germline-derived CDR1 and CDR2 are LNHNV and YYDKDF (reference sequence). The CDR3 coding sequence is TGTGCCACCAGCAGAGCGGTGGAGACCCAGTACTTC. It codes for CATSRAVETQYF.

The chain links TRBV4-1 to TRBJ2-1; 8 bases map to TRBD1. CDR1 and CDR2 (germline): MGHRA, YSYEKL. CDR3 size: 14 residues. V shed 1 base and J 6 bases; nucleotides not matched to a gene: 2. The CDR3 protein is CASSQADRANEQFF. CDR3 nucleotide sequence: TGCGCCAGCAGCCAAGCGGACAGGGCCAATGAGCAGTTCTTC.

V gene TRBV5-1 combines with J gene TRBJ1-1, with D possibly being TRBD1 (5 bases). Per germline, CDR1 SGHRS and CDR2 YFSETQ. The CDR3 length is 14 residues. Trimming removed 4 bases at V and 3 bases at J, with 13 bases between. CDR3 residues: CASSPDPRDTEAFF. The CDR3 region has the DNA TGCGCCAGCAGCCCCGACCCCAGGGACACTGAAGCTTTCTTT.

This sequence joins TRBV24-1 and TRBJ1-2; no definite D call. The CDR3 extends over 15 amino acids. Germline V gene lookup returns CDR1 KGHDR and CDR2 SFDVKD. Deletions cut 4 bases from V and 4 bases from J, with 15 bases between. Here the CDR3 DNA reads TGTGCCACCAGTGAAGCTGGACGGAGCGGCTATGGCTACACCTTC. It yields the protein CATSEAGRSGYGYTF.

This chain uses TRBV5-1 with TRBJ1-3; no clear D gene. The CDR3 consists of 13 residues. Germline V gene data show CDR1 as SGHRS and CDR2 as YFSETQ. V lost 4 bases, J lost 4 bases, and 9 bases lay in between. In nucleotides, the CDR3 is TGCGCCAGCAGCCCTGCAGGAGGAAACACCATATATTTT. Encoded protein: CASSPAGGNTIYF.

The J gene is TRBJ1-2, the V gene TRBV5-1; 9 bases line up with TRBD1. Unmatched junction bases numbered 14, after V lost 0 bases and J lost 8 bases. CDR3 length: 17 residues. Germline V gene lookup returns CDR1 SGHRS and CDR2 YFSETQ. The CDR3 reads CASSLERTGVGMDGYTF. The CDR3, as DNA: TGCGCCAGCAGCTTGGAGAGGACAGGGGTTGGAATGGACGGCTACACCTTC.

The chain uses TRBV5-1 and TRBJ2-2, with D possibly TRBD1 on 6 matching bases. Trimming stripped 4 bases from V and 0 bases from J, with 19 bases between. Germline V CDR1 and CDR2: SGHRS, YFSETQ. The CDR3 has 18 residues. The chain's CDR3 is CASSREQGSRTNTGELFF. As DNA, the CDR3 is TGCGCCAGCAGCCGGGAACAGGGAAGCCGGACGAACACCGGGGAGCTGTTTTTT.

A single count supports this clone. This rearrangement joins TRBV19 to TRBJ2-1; TRBD2 matches 8 bases. Germline V CDR1 and CDR2: LNHDA, SQIVND (reference sequence). There are 17 residues in the CDR3. Unmatched junction bases numbered 11, after V lost 0 bases and J lost 7 bases. The CDR3 is CASSIEIGRVKGNEQFF. The CDR3 DNA reads as TGTGCCAGTAGTATAGAAATCGGGAGGGTAAAAGGTAATGAGCAGTTCTTC.

The chain employs TRBV7-8 and TRBJ2-1, with a tentative D call TRBD2 (5 bases). V was trimmed by 5 bases and J by 15 bases, leaving 20 bases between them. CDR3 length equals 13 residues. CDR1 SGHVS and CDR2 FQNEAQ come from the germline V gene. The CDR3 region is CASSTTSQSGVFF. The CDR3 nucleotides read TGTGCCAGCAGCACTACCAGTCAATCCGGGGTGTTCTTC.

In its sample, this clone was seen once. The gene calls are TRBV19 and TRBJ2-5; possible D gene TRBD2, 6 bases. V lost 3 bases and J 3 bases, leaving 20 bases between the germline ends. CDR1 is LNHDA, CDR2 SQIVND, per germline (reference sequence). The CDR3 totals 17 residues. CDR3 nucleotides: TGTGCCAGTAGTATCATCACCGGGACTGGAACTAAAGAGACCCAGTACTTC. It is translated as CASSIITGTGTKETQYF. Based on the CDR3 plus reference TRBV19 and TRBJ2-5, the full variable domain is DGGITQSPKYLFRKEGQNVTLSCEQNLNHDAMYWYRQDPGQGLRLIYYSQIVNDFQKGDIAEGYSVSREKKESFPLTVTSAQKNPTAFYLCASSIITGTGTKETQYFGPGTRLLVL.

V is TRBV3-1 (or the pseudogene TRBV3-2) and J is TRBJ2-2, with 9 positions matching TRBD1. The CDR3 consists of 17 residues. In germline, CDR1 is LGHDT, CDR2 YNNKEL (reference sequence). J was trimmed by 4 bases and V by 5 bases; bases with no gene match: 11. The DNA of the CDR3 is TGTGCCAGCAGCTTGTACAGGGGGCGGTCAGGCACCGGGGAGCTGTTTTTT. Protein product: CASSLYRGRSGTGELFF.

The chain couples TRBV9 to TRBJ2-5; 10 bases fit TRBD2. This CDR3 contains 14 residues. With 4 bases clipped from V and 6 bases from J, the junction kept 6 bases outside the gene matches. CDR1 and CDR2 (germline): SGDLS, YYNGEE. CDR3 protein: CASSPLAGVQTQYF. The CDR3 DNA reads TGTGCCAGCAGCCCTCTAGCGGGGGTCCAGACCCAGTACTTC.

The V gene is TRBV19, the J gene TRBJ1-4; no firm D call. Germline V lookup: CDR1 LNHDA, CDR2 SQIVND (reference sequence). CDR3 length equals 16 residues. V was cut by 2 bases and J by 0 bases, with 10 bases left in between. In nucleotides, the CDR3 is TGTGCCAGTAGTATATCTGACTCAGCAACTAATGAAAAACTGTTTTTT. It encodes CASSISDSATNEKLFF.

The chain has TRBV7-8 and TRBJ1-4; D is unclear. Between the trimmed V and J ends, which lost 6 bases and 4 bases, there was a span of 12 bases. The germline CDR1 and CDR2 sequences are SGHVS and FQNEAQ. The CDR3 length is 14 residues. This CDR3 is CASSRNGVNEKLFF. The DNA for the CDR3 is TGTGCCAGCAGTCGAAACGGGGTTAATGAAAAACTGTTTTTT.

In its sample, this clone was seen a few times. V gene TRBV28 combines with J gene TRBJ1-1; 7 positions match TRBD1. V gave up 3 bases and J gave up 2 bases; unmatched junction bases: 6. CDR3 length equals 15 residues. The V gene's germline CDR1 is MDHEN and CDR2 SYDVKM. CDR3 residues: CASSFLDRANTEAFF. Written as DNA, the CDR3 is TGTGCCAGCAGTTTTCTAGACAGGGCTAACACTGAAGCTTTCTTT.

This chain joins TRBV5-1 and TRBJ1-4, with D possibly matching TRBD1 (6 bases). The V and J ends lost 0 bases and 6 bases respectively, with 15 bases between them. Germline lookup yields CDR1 SGHRS and CDR2 YFSETQ. The CDR3 totals 16 residues. The CDR3 spells CASSLVSTGKHEKLFF. In DNA, the CDR3 is TGCGCCAGCAGCTTGGTTTCCACAGGGAAACATGAAAAACTGTTTTTT.

This clone has more than one count but fewer than ten. J is TRBJ1-6 and V is TRBV25-1, with 10 positions matching TRBD1. CDR1 and CDR2 (germline): MGHDK, SYGVNS. V was clipped by 9 bases and J by 10 bases; unmatched bases: 18. This CDR3 has 17 residues. Here the CDR3 reads CARSGTGDGGPKSPLHF. CDR3 DNA: TGTGCCAGATCCGGGACAGGGGACGGTGGGCCCAAATCACCCCTCCACTTT.

The chain couples TRBV27 to TRBJ1-6, with 8 nucleotides matching TRBD1. The germline gives CDR1 MNHEY, CDR2 SMNVEV (reference sequence). The CDR3 length is 16 residues. The V gene end was trimmed by 6 bases and the J gene end by 2 bases; junction bases not matched to a gene: 6. CDR3 residues: CASRPMTGAYNSPLHF. CDR3 sequence (DNA): TGTGCCAGCAGACCGATGACAGGGGCCTATAATTCACCCCTCCACTTT.

This clone has just one count. This chain links TRBV4-2 with TRBJ1-3; tentatively, D is TRBD1 (5 bases). The germline V gene encodes CDR1 LGHNA and CDR2 YNFKEQ. The CDR3 covers 15 residues. V gave up 2 bases and J gave up 3 bases, with 11 bases separating them. The CDR3 DNA is TGTGCCAGCAGCCAACCCAGGGAGGTTGGAAACACCATATATTTT. Protein sequence: CASSQPREVGNTIYF.

V is TRBV19 and J is TRBJ1-1; D is undetermined. V lost 4 bases and J lost 5, with 5 bases in between. CDR1 LNHDA and CDR2 SQIVND come from the germline V gene (reference sequence). CDR3 size: 11 residues. CDR3: CASSTRTEAFF. The CDR3, as DNA: TGTGCCAGTAGTACGCGGACTGAAGCTTTCTTT.